These 23 T cell receptor beta chains were all obtained from the same sample, sequenced in a study of graft-versus-host responses after intestinal transplantation. Their antigens are not known. The data were produced by immunoSEQ multiplex PCR, yet TCRdb's version contains in-frame clones alone and is incomplete. Of approximately 80,000 clones listed, roughly nine tenths were seen once; the top ten hold 0.34%. The sequenced sample was unstimulated CD4+ T cells sorted from spleen or lymph node cells, obtained before intestinal transplant. The receptors originated from a human donor who received an intestinal transplant.

In its sample, this clone was seen once. V usage is TRBV5-1 and J usage is TRBJ1-2, with 8 bases matching TRBD1. The V gene's germline CDR1 is SGHRS and CDR2 YFSETQ. Trimming cost V 4 bases and J 3 bases; bases outside gene matches: 5. The CDR3 sequence is 14 residues long. Here the CDR3 DNA reads TGCGCCAGCAGCATCAGGGGGCCGGACTATGGCTACACCTTC. The encoded protein is CASSIRGPDYGYTF.

This clone was seen just once. The chain has TRBV28 and TRBJ1-1; 8 nucleotides line up with TRBD1. J lost 11 bases, V lost 8 bases, and 13 bases had no gene match. Germline CDR1 MDHEN, CDR2 SYDVKM. CDR3 length: 13 residues. CDR3 DNA: TGTGCCAGCCGACCGGGACAGGCTCTGGGGGCTTTCTTT. Protein: CASRPGQALGAFF.

The chain uses TRBV7-9 and TRBJ2-1, with 13 nucleotides matching TRBD2. The CDR3 spans 16 residues. The J segment lost 8 bases and the V segment lost 2 bases, leaving 6 bases of the junction unmatched. In germline, CDR1 is SEHNR, CDR2 FQNEAQ (reference sequence). This CDR3 reads CASSLRLAGGGDEQFF. The DNA for the CDR3 is TGTGCCAGCAGCTTACGACTAGCGGGAGGAGGGGATGAGCAGTTCTTC.

This clone was seen only once. V usage is TRBV19 and J usage is TRBJ1-1, with D unresolved. The ends were cut back, 5 bases at V and 1 base at J, with 8 bases in the middle. The CDR3 has 13 residues. Looked up from germline, CDR1 is LNHDA and CDR2 is SQIVND (reference sequence). The CDR3 sequence is CASSVTPNTEAFF. CDR3 nucleotide sequence: TGTGCCAGTAGTGTTACACCGAACACTGAAGCTTTCTTT.

V usage is TRBV5-8 and J usage is TRBJ2-2; 11 bases match TRBD1. The trim removed 1 base at V and 5 bases at J, leaving 7 bases unmatched. The length of the CDR3 is 17 residues. The germline V gene has CDR1 SGHTS and CDR2 YDEGEE. CDR3 in amino acids: CASSLWDRGIGTGELFF. The CDR3 DNA reads as TGTGCCAGCAGCTTGTGGGACAGGGGGATTGGAACCGGGGAGCTGTTTTTT.

The chain carries TRBV6-1 and TRBJ2-2; 7 positions match TRBD1. CDR1 MNHNS and CDR2 SASEGT come from the germline V gene. J was trimmed by 1 base and V by 1 base; bases with no gene match: 0. The CDR3 totals 15 residues. The CDR3, as DNA: TGTGCCAGCAGTGAAGGACAGGGGAACACCGGGGAGCTGTTTTTT. It translates to CASSEGQGNTGELFF.

This chain joins TRBV6-1 and TRBJ2-3, with TRBD2 matching over 9 bases. CDR1 and CDR2 (germline): MNHNS, SASEGT. J was trimmed by 2 bases and V by 1 base; bases with no gene match: 7. The CDR3 has 17 residues. CDR3 in amino acids: CASSEEVAGAFTDTQYF. The DNA of the CDR3 is TGTGCCAGCAGTGAAGAGGTAGCGGGAGCCTTCACAGATACGCAGTATTTT.

The genes are TRBV6-5 and TRBJ2-5; 7 bases fit TRBD2. This CDR3 is 11 amino acids long. Trimming removed 2 bases from V and 9 bases from J; junction bases left unmatched: 0. The germline CDR1 and CDR2 sequences are MNHEY and SVGAGI. CDR3 amino acids: CASSYAGAQYF. The CDR3 DNA is TGTGCCAGCAGTTACGCGGGGGCCCAGTACTTC.

The rearrangement uses TRBV5-1 and TRBJ1-6; a weak D match, TRBD1 (6 bases). Germline V gene sequence: CDR1 SGHRS, CDR2 YFSETQ. V lost 2 bases and J lost 7, with 10 bases in between. This CDR3 comprises 14 residues. The CDR3 nucleotides are TGCGCCAGCAGCTTAGGACAGCTAAATTCACCCCTCCACTTT. Translation gives CASSLGQLNSPLHF.

This chain joins TRBV2 and TRBJ2-1, with 8 bases lining up with TRBD1. The CDR3 loop spans 20 amino acids. With 7 bases clipped from V and 5 bases from J, the junction kept 25 bases outside the gene matches. Germline V gene data show CDR1 as SNHLY and CDR2 as FYNNEI. In nucleotides, the CDR3 is TGTGCCAGCACTGGACTCGGACAGGGAGTATTATTCGGCGTGAACAATGAGCAGTTCTTC. It is translated as CASTGLGQGVLFGVNNEQFF.

The rearrangement joins TRBV2 to TRBJ2-1; 8 nucleotides align to TRBD2. V was pared by 5 bases and J by 2 bases, with 5 bases of the junction left unmatched. The length of the CDR3 is 15 residues. The germline CDR1 and CDR2 sequences are SNHLY and FYNNEI. The CDR3 nucleotides are TGTGCCAGCAGTCCGCTAGCGGGCCCCTACAATGAGCAGTTCTTC. It translates to CASSPLAGPYNEQFF.

This CDR3 reads CASSLAAVNTEAFF. The CDR3 DNA sequence: TGTGCCAGCAGCTTAGCTGCGGTGAACACTGAAGCTTTCTTT. This chain uses TRBV7-2 with TRBJ1-1, with D hard to call. The CDR3 extends over 14 amino acids. V was clipped by 0 bases and J by 0 bases, with 5 bases between them. CDR1 and CDR2 from the germline V gene are SGHTA and FQGNSA.

The gene calls are TRBV6-1 and TRBJ2-5; 7 bases match TRBD1. Germline loops: CDR1 MNHNS, CDR2 SASEGT. Trimming cost V 1 base and J 2 bases; bases outside gene matches: 4. The CDR3 covers 15 residues. DNA of the CDR3: TGTGCCAGCAGTGAAGGACAGGGCGGGCAAGAGACCCAGTACTTC. Its translation is CASSEGQGGQETQYF.

About this clone itself: The junction and the germline gene differ at one end; a read error may be behind it. The chain links TRBV2 to TRBJ2-5, with 13 positions matching TRBD2. The CDR3 has 16 residues. Germline V lookup: CDR1 SNHLY, CDR2 FYNNEI. In DNA form, the CDR3 reads TGTGCCAACAGTGGGGGCGGGACTAGCGGGACCGAGACCCAGTACTTC. Translating gives CANSGGGTSGTETQYF.

The chain links TRBV14 to TRBJ1-2, with TRBD1 matching 11 bases. After removal of 4 bases from V and 4 bases from J, the junction contained 5 bases not matched to a gene. CDR1 SGHDN and CDR2 FVKESK come from the germline V gene. CDR3 length equals 15 residues. CDR3 bases: TGTGCCAGCAGCCTTGCCGGGACAGGGGGCTATGGCTACACCTTC. It codes for CASSLAGTGGYGYTF. Based on the CDR3 plus reference TRBV14 and TRBJ1-2, the full variable domain is EAGVTQFPSHSVIEKGQTVTLRCDPISGHDNLYWYRRVMGKEIKFLLHFVKESKQDESGMPNNRFLAERTGGTYSTLKVQPAELEDSGVYFCASSLAGTGGYGYTFGSGTRLTVV.

The genes are TRBV28 and TRBJ1-5; D unclear. V lost 3 bases and J 9 bases, leaving 12 bases between the germline ends. Germline-derived CDR1 and CDR2 are MDHEN and SYDVKM. The CDR3 totals 13 residues. The CDR3 spells CASSFLLVWPQHF. Here the CDR3 DNA reads TGTGCCAGCAGTTTTCTATTGGTTTGGCCCCAGCATTTT.

In DNA form, the CDR3 reads TGTGCCAGCAGTTTATCAGGGGGGAAGGGGTCACCCCTCCACTTT. It yields the protein CASSLSGGKGSPLHF. The chain carries TRBV28 and TRBJ1-6; 7 bases map to TRBD1. The V and J ends lost 1 base and 10 bases, in that order; junction bases with no gene match: 7. The germline CDR1 and CDR2 sequences are MDHEN and SYDVKM. This CDR3 comprises 15 residues.

The rearrangement joins TRBV29-1 to TRBJ2-3; D may be TRBD1 (5 bases). Trimming shortened V by 1 base and J by 2 bases, and 13 bases separated the two germline ends. Germline lookup yields CDR1 SQVTM and CDR2 ANQGSEA. CDR3 length equals 15 residues. For the CDR3, the DNA is TGCAGCGTTGAAGGGCTCAGGGCGAACACAGATACGCAGTATTTT. This codes for CSVEGLRANTDTQYF.

The V and J genes are TRBV27 and TRBJ2-7, with 7 bases fitting TRBD2. The V gene's germline CDR1 is MNHEY and CDR2 SMNVEV (reference sequence). The CDR3 loop spans 13 amino acids. The V segment lost 3 bases and the J segment 6 bases; nucleotides outside the gene matches: 5. The CDR3 protein is CASSFLGGGEQYF. For the CDR3, the DNA is TGTGCCAGCAGTTTCCTTGGCGGGGGCGAGCAGTACTTC.

This clone appeared a few times. The CDR3 DNA is TGTGCCAGCAAGGCCAGGTACACTGAAGCTTTCTTT. It yields the protein CASKARYTEAFF. The V call is TRBV6-1, the J call TRBJ1-1; D is unresolved. The V gene lost 7 bases and the J gene lost 3 bases, with 9 bases spanning the gap. CDR1 MNHNS and CDR2 SASEGT come from the germline V gene. The CDR3 contains 12 residues.

This sequence joins TRBV30 and TRBJ1-3; TRBD1 is a possible D gene (6 bases). The CDR3 is made up of 14 amino acids. Germline values: CDR1 GTSNPN, CDR2 SVGIG (reference sequence). V shed 5 bases and J shed 0 bases, with 11 bases lying between them. CDR3 bases: TGTGCCTGGTCGCAGGGGCTCTCTGGAAACACCATATATTTT. Its translation is CAWSQGLSGNTIYF.

The CDR3 protein is CASSVGSSSYEQYF. CDR3 DNA sequence: TGTGCCAGCAGCGTAGGGAGCAGCTCCTACGAGCAGTACTTC. The gene calls are TRBV9 and TRBJ2-7; no clear D. V was trimmed by 0 bases and J by 0 bases, leaving 7 bases between them. The CDR3 consists of 14 residues. Germline CDR1 and CDR2: SGDLS and YYNGEE.

The chain combines TRBV6-6 with TRBJ1-1; 7 nucleotides match TRBD1. The J segment lost 1 base and the V segment lost 5 bases, leaving 4 bases of the junction unmatched. The CDR3 is 14 amino acids. Germline values: CDR1 MNHNY, CDR2 SVGAGI (reference sequence). The CDR3 sequence is CASSPTGENTEAFF. For the CDR3, the DNA is TGTGCCAGCAGTCCAACAGGGGAGAACACTGAAGCTTTCTTT.